This is a list of T cell receptor beta chains from one sample in a study of blood T cell repertoires in COVID-19. The table came from immunoSEQ multiplex PCR; TCRdb's copy has only in-frame clones and leaves some out. The sample has fewer than 100,000 clones, 70% to 90% seen once. Sequencing used peripheral blood. All receptors derive from a man between 65 and 85 years old with acute or convalescent COVID-19. Both conserved end residues are part of each CDR3. The D gene is left open where the match is weak.

cdr3_aa v_call d_call j_call
CASTSGSGNTIYF TRBV6-5 NA TRBJ1-3
CASSLRDRGRTEAFF TRBV7-3 TRBD1 TRBJ1-1
CASSSRRGQGNEKLFF TRBV6-5 TRBD1 TRBJ1-4
CASGNGVTEAFF TRBV12-5 NA TRBJ1-1
CASSQDRQGVLSYEQYF TRBV3-1/TRBV3-2 TRBD1 TRBJ2-7
CASRENRGRLGTEAFF TRBV5-5 TRBD1 TRBJ1-1
CASSQGGHGEKLFF TRBV4-1 NA TRBJ1-4
CASSPPGTGAYEQYF TRBV18 TRBD1 TRBJ2-7
CASSYQAPTSNSPLHF TRBV6-6 NA TRBJ1-6
CASSYSGGGGETQYF TRBV6-2/TRBV6-3 NA TRBJ2-5
CASSFIVNTEAFF TRBV28 NA TRBJ1-1
CASSSQTGVAYEQYF TRBV11-1 TRBD1 TRBJ2-7
CASSTGAVGTEAFF TRBV5-6 NA TRBJ1-1
CVRSLKPGQGPDTQYF TRBV7-5 NA TRBJ2-3
CSVIGRGGPDGYTF TRBV29-1 NA TRBJ1-2
CASSSRRSTGELFF TRBV11-2 NA TRBJ2-2
CASSLLEGAGSPLHF TRBV28 TRBD1 TRBJ1-6
CASSLAGNSNQPQHF TRBV27 NA TRBJ1-5
CAISETLAGASTDTQYF TRBV10-3 TRBD2 TRBJ2-3
CASSMTGYNSPLHF TRBV19 NA TRBJ1-6
CASSPQQGSQPQHF TRBV27 TRBD1 TRBJ1-5
CASREDRVGKDIQYF TRBV6-1 TRBD1 TRBJ2-4
CASSRDRAYEQYF TRBV7-9 TRBD1 TRBJ2-7
CASSPRGAYNSPLHF TRBV5-1 NA TRBJ1-6
CASSTRRHGEDTQYF TRBV7-2 NA TRBJ2-3
CAISESVLADTQYF TRBV10-3 NA TRBJ2-3
CASSPAGTVSTGELFF TRBV5-4 NA TRBJ2-2
CASSPPQGQGTANYGYTF TRBV4-1 TRBD1 TRBJ1-2
CASSSSYSGYNREAFF TRBV28 NA TRBJ1-1
CASSPRGGGQPQHF TRBV6-5 NA TRBJ1-5
CASTPELAGGTEAFF TRBV7-9 TRBD1 TRBJ1-1
CASSLSQGDRGTDTQYF TRBV28 TRBD1 TRBJ2-3
CASTLQGYGYTF TRBV28 NA TRBJ1-2
CASSLGSNQVREKLFF TRBV5-1 NA TRBJ1-4
CASSLRGTDGGYTF TRBV5-1 NA TRBJ1-2
CASSEVGRGHEQFF TRBV5-5 TRBD2 TRBJ2-1
CASSYGALTYEQYF TRBV6-2/TRBV6-3 NA TRBJ2-7
CASSIVPGTGAEQYF TRBV19 TRBD1 TRBJ2-7
CASGRTGMIREAFF TRBV21-1 NA TRBJ1-1
CASSLGTATNEKLFF TRBV5-5 TRBD1 TRBJ1-4
CSASSRVGNIQYF TRBV20-1 NA TRBJ2-4
CASKRGGQGSTGELFF TRBV19 TRBD1 TRBJ2-2
CASSYPGGGTEAFF TRBV6-5 TRBD1 TRBJ1-1
CASSSAGGIDTQYF TRBV6-5 TRBD2 TRBJ2-3
CAVTGMTNTEAFF TRBV19 NA TRBJ1-1
CASSPDRGSEKLFF TRBV4-1 TRBD1 TRBJ1-4
CASSEISKNIQYF TRBV10-2 NA TRBJ2-4
CASSVGQGANSPLHF TRBV9 TRBD1 TRBJ1-6
CASNLGGTDTQYF TRBV11-2 NA TRBJ2-3
CASAPGPGQKRGEDTQYF TRBV3-1/TRBV3-2 NA TRBJ2-3
CASSLDRGDTDTQYF TRBV7-8 TRBD1 TRBJ2-3
CASSSGQGFQPQHF TRBV6-5 TRBD1 TRBJ1-5
CASSLVTGGFYNEQFF TRBV5-1 NA TRBJ2-1
CSATSGGSTDTQYF TRBV29-1 TRBD2 TRBJ2-3
CASTQSSGVTDTQYF TRBV19 TRBD2 TRBJ2-3